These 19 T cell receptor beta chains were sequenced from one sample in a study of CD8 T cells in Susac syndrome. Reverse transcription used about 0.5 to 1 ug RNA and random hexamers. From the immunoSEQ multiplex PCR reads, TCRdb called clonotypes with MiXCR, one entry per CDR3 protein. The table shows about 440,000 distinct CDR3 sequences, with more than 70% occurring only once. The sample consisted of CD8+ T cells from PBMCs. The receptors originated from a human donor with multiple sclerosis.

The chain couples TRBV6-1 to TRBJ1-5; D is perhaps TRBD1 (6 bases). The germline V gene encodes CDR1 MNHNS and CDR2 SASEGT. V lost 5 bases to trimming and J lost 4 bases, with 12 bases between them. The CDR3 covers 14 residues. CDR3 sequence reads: CASSPVTGNQPQHF. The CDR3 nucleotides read TGTGCCAGCAGTCCCGTAACAGGGAATCAGCCCCAGCATTTT.

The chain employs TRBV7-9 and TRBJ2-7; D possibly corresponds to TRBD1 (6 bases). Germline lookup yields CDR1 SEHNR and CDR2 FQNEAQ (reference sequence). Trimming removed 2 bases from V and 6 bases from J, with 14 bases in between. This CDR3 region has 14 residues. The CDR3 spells CASSLRPGVGEQYF. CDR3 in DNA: TGTGCCAGCAGCTTACGGCCAGGGGTAGGCGAGCAGTACTTC.

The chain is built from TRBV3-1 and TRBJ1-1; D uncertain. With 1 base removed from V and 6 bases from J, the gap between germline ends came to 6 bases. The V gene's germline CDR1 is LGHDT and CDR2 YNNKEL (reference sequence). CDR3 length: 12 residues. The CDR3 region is CASSQAEAEAFF. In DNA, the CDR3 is TGTGCCAGCAGCCAAGCGGAGGCTGAAGCTTTCTTT.

The CDR3 DNA is TGCGCCAGCAGCTTGGTTGCGGGAGCAGGCAATGAGCAGTTCTTC. It translates to CASSLVAGAGNEQFF. The chain recombines TRBV5-1 with TRBJ2-1; 7 bases fit TRBD2. The V and J ends lost 0 bases and 6 bases, in that order; junction bases with no gene match: 6. The CDR3 contains 15 residues. Germline values: CDR1 SGHRS, CDR2 YFSETQ.

Here the CDR3 reads CASSPNDEKLFF. The CDR3 nucleotides read TGTGCCAGCAGCCCCAACGATGAAAAACTGTTTTTT. The V call is TRBV5-5, the J call TRBJ1-4; the D is unclear. The CDR3 sequence is 12 residues long. Per the germline V gene, CDR1 is SGHKS and CDR2 is YYEKEE (reference sequence). V was pared by 4 bases and J by 6 bases, with 7 bases between.

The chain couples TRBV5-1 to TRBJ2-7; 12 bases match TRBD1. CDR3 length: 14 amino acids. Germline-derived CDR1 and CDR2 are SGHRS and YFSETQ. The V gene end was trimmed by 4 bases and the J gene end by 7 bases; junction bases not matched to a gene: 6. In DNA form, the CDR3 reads TGCGCCAGCAGCGAGGGACAGGGGGCGTGGGAGCAGTACTTC. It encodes CASSEGQGAWEQYF.

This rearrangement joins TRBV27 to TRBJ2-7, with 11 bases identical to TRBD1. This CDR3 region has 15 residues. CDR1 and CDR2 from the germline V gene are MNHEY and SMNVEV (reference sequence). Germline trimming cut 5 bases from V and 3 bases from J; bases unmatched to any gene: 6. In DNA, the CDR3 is TGTGCCAGCAGTCCAACCGGGACAGGGGGCTACGAGCAGTACTTC. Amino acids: CASSPTGTGGYEQYF.

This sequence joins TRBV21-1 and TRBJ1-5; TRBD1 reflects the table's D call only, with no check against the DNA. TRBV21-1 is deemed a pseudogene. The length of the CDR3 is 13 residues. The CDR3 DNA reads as TGTGCCAGCCTGGGGCGGGGGAATCAGCCCCAGCATTTT. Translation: CASLGRGNQPQHF.

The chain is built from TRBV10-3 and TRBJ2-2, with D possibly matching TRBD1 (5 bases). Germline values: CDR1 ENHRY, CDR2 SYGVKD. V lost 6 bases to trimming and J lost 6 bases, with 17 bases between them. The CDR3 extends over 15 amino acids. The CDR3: CAIRPDPGHAGELFF. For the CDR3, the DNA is TGTGCCATCAGACCCGATCCAGGGCATGCCGGGGAGCTGTTTTTT.

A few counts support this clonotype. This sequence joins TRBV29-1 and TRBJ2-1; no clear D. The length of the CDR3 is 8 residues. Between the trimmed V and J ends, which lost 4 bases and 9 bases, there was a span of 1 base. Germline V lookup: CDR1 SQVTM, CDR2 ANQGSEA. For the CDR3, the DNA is TGCAGCGTTGGTGAGCAGTTCTTC. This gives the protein CSVGEQFF.

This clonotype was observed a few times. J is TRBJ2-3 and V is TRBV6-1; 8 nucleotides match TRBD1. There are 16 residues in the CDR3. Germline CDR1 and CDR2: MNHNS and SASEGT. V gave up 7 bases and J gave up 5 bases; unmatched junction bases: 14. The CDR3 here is CASTRTSRGQGDTQYF. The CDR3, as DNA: TGTGCCAGCACTCGCACGAGCAGGGGGCAGGGAGATACGCAGTATTTT.

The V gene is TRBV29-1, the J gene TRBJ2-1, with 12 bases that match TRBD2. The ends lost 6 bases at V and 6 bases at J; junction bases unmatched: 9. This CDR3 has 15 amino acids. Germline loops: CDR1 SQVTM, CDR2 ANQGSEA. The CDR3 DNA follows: TGCAGCGTAGACCTAGCGGGAGGGCCCCTCAATGAGCAGTTCTTC. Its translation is CSVDLAGGPLNEQFF.

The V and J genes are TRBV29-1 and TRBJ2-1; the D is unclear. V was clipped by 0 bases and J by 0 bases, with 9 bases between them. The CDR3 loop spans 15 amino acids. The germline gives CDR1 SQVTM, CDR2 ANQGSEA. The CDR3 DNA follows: TGCAGCGTTGAAGATGACACCAGCTCCTACAATGAGCAGTTCTTC. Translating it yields CSVEDDTSSYNEQFF.

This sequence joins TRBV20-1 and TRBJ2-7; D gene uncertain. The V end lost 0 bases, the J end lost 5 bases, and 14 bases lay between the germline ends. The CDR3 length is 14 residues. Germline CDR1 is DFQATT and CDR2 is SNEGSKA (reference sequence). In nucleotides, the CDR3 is TGCAGTGCTAGAGATATGACTGGTCTTAACGAGCAGTACTTC. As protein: CSARDMTGLNEQYF.

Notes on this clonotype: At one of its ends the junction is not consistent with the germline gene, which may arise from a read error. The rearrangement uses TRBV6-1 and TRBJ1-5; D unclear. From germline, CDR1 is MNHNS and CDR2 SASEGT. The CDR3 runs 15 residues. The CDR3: CASNELGSLNQPQHF. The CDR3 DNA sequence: TGTGCCAGCAATGAATTGGGGAGTCTAAATCAGCCCCAGCATTTT.

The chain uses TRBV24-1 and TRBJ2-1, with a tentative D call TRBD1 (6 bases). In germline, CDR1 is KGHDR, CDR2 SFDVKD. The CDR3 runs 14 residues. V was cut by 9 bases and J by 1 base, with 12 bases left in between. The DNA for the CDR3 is TGTGCCACCGAGGCAGGGGATTCCTACAATGAGCAGTTCTTC. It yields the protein CATEAGDSYNEQFF.

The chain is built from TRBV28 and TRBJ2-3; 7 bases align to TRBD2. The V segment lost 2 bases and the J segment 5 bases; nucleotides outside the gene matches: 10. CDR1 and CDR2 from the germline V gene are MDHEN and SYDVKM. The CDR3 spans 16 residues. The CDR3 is CASSLLGLERGDTQYF. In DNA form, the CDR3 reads TGTGCCAGCAGTTTACTCGGACTAGAACGAGGAGATACGCAGTATTTT.

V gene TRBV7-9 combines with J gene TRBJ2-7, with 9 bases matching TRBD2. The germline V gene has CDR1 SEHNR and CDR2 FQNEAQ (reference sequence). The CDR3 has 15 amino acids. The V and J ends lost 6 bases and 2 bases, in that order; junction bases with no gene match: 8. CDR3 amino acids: CASRPGTSRTYEQYF. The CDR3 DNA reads TGTGCCAGCAGGCCCGGGACTAGCCGAACCTACGAGCAGTACTTC.

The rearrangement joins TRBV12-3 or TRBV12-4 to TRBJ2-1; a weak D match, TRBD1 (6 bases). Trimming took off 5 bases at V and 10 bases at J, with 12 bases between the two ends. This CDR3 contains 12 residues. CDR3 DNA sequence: TGTGCCAGCAGTCCCGGGACACCCGAGCAGTTCTTC. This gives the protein CASSPGTPEQFF.